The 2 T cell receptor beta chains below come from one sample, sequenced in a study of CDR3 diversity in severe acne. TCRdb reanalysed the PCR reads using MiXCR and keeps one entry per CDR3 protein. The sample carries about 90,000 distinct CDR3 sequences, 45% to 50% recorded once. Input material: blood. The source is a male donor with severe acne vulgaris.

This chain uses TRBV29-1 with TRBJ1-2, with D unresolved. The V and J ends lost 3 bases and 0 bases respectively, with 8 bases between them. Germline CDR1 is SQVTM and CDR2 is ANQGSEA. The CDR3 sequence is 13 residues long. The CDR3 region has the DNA TGCAGCGTTGACAACGGAGCTAACTATGGCTACACCTTC. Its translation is CSVDNGANYGYTF.

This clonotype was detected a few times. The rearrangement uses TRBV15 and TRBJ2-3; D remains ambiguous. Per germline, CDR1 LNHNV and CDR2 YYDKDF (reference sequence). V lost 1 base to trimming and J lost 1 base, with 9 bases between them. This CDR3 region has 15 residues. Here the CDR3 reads CATSRGLHGTDTQYF. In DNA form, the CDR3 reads TGTGCCACCAGCAGAGGTCTACACGGCACAGATACGCAGTATTTT. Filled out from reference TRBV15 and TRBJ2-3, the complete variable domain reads DAMVIQNPRYQVTQFGKPVTLSCSQTLNHNVMYWYQQKSSQAPKLLFHYYDKDFNNEADTPDNFQSRRPNTSFCFLDIRSPGLGDTAMYLCATSRGLHGTDTQYFGPGTRLTVL.